The 14 T cell receptor beta chains below all came from one sample that was sequenced in a study of cytomegalovirus exposure and HLA in healthy donors. 13 Jbeta primers and 60 Vbeta primers were used for the PCR. Using immunoSEQ multiplex PCR, the repertoire was profiled, and TCRdb retains in-frame clones only, with some absent. The sample carries around 170,000 clones, more than 75% recorded once. Sequencing input: PBMCs. Every receptor here comes from a woman in her 30s in good health and CMV-seropositive.

V and J are TRBV7-2 and TRBJ2-5; 15 nucleotides match TRBD2. Unmatched junction bases numbered 7, after V lost 0 bases and J lost 14 bases. The germline V gene has CDR1 SGHTA and CDR2 FQGNSA. The CDR3 contains 15 residues. For the CDR3, the DNA is TGTGCCAGCAGCTTAGCCGGACTAGCGGGGGGGCACTTTTACTTC. The encoded protein is CASSLAGLAGGHFYF.

The rearrangement uses TRBV7-2 and TRBJ2-7; perhaps TRBD2 as D (5 bases). The germline gives CDR1 SGHTA, CDR2 FQGNSA. The CDR3 has 16 residues. The ends were cut back, 5 bases at V and 4 bases at J, with 21 bases in the middle. CDR3 in DNA: TGTGCCAGCAGCCCCCGTCCGCGGGCGGTAGGGTACGAGCAGTACTTC. The encoded protein is CASSPRPRAVGYEQYF.

The chain couples TRBV18 to TRBJ2-1; 7 positions match TRBD1. The germline V gene encodes CDR1 KGHSH and CDR2 LQKENI. The ends lost 0 bases at V and 4 bases at J; junction bases unmatched: 6. There are 16 residues in the CDR3. CDR3 coding DNA: TGTGCCAGCTCACCACCGGCGGCAGGGGGTTACAATGAGCAGTTCTTC. Protein product: CASSPPAAGGYNEQFF.

This chain joins TRBV23-1 and TRBJ2-3; 12 nucleotides agree with TRBD1. TRBV23-1 is recorded as an ORF, its role being uncertain. The CDR3 runs to 20 residues. The V gene end was trimmed by 2 bases and the J gene end by 0 bases; junction bases not matched to a gene: 12. DNA for the CDR3: TGCGCCAGCAGTCAACTAGGCTGCCGGGACAGGGGGCCGAGCACAGATACGCAGTATTTT. Its protein product is CASSQLGCRDRGPSTDTQYF.

This chain uses TRBV27 with TRBJ2-7; TRBD2 matches 9 bases. The V gene end was trimmed by 4 bases and the J gene end by 4 bases; junction bases not matched to a gene: 5. CDR1 is MNHEY, CDR2 SMNVEV, per germline (reference sequence). CDR3 size: 14 residues. CDR3 amino acids: CASSWASGEYEQYF. The CDR3 nucleotides are TGTGCCAGCAGTTGGGCTAGCGGGGAATACGAGCAGTACTTC.

V gene TRBV18 combines with J gene TRBJ2-3, with TRBD1 as a possible D gene (5 bases). CDR1 is KGHSH and CDR2 is LQKENI in the germline V gene. The CDR3 has 16 amino acids. The V end lost 0 bases, the J end lost 2 bases, and 12 bases lay between the germline ends. The CDR3 region has the DNA TGTGCCAGCTCACCACCGGGGCGGCTTCTCACAGATACGCAGTATTTT. The encoded protein is CASSPPGRLLTDTQYF.

This rearrangement joins TRBV6-5 to TRBJ2-3; 7 bases map to TRBD1. The ends lost 8 bases at V and 3 bases at J; junction bases unmatched: 8. CDR3 length: 14 amino acids. Germline CDR1 MNHEY, CDR2 SVGAGI. The CDR3 region has the DNA TGTGCCAGCGGGCGGTCACAGGGGACAGATACGCAGTATTTT. Protein: CASGRSQGTDTQYF.

This clone occurred once. The V and J genes are TRBV28 and TRBJ2-5; 9 bases align to TRBD1. This CDR3 region has 15 residues. J gave up 4 bases and V 5 bases, and 8 bases lay outside the gene matches. CDR1 is MDHEN, CDR2 SYDVKM, per germline. The CDR3 DNA sequence: TGTGCCAGCAGTGGGACAGGGACCCGCGGAGAGACCCAGTACTTC. It codes for CASSGTGTRGETQYF. The full variable domain, with the rest looked up from reference TRBV28 and TRBJ2-5, is DVKVTQSSRYLVKRTGEKVFLECVQDMDHENMFWYRQDPGLGLRLIYFSYDVKMKEKGDIPEGYSVSREKKERFSLILESASTNQTSMYLCASSGTGTRGETQYFGPGTRLLVL.

The CDR3 is CASSRTEVGSPLHF. CDR3 DNA: TGTGCCAGCAGCCGGACAGAGGTGGGTTCACCCCTCCACTTT. The chain carries TRBV7-9 and TRBJ1-6; possibly TRBD1 for D (6 bases). Germline CDR1 SEHNR, CDR2 FQNEAQ (reference sequence). V shed 5 bases and J shed 9 bases, with 14 bases lying between them. The CDR3 consists of 14 residues.

This chain links TRBV5-1 with TRBJ2-1; TRBD2 might be the D (6 bases). Germline V lookup: CDR1 SGHRS, CDR2 YFSETQ. The CDR3 contains 15 residues. V was shortened by 7 bases and J by 7 bases, with 21 bases between the two germline ends. CDR3 coding DNA: TGCGCCAGCTCCCCCGTGGAGGGGAGTCGTAATGAGCAGTTCTTC. Translated: CASSPVEGSRNEQFF.

This chain uses TRBV27 with TRBJ2-1; 11 nucleotides match TRBD2. Germline CDR1 and CDR2: MNHEY and SMNVEV (reference sequence). The ends lost 6 bases at V and 4 bases at J; junction bases unmatched: 17. The CDR3 covers 19 residues. Here the CDR3 reads CASSLSVLAGGYSYNEQFF. The CDR3 nucleotides read TGTGCCAGCAGCCTGTCGGTCCTAGCGGGGGGCTACTCATACAATGAGCAGTTCTTC.

This sequence joins TRBV28 and TRBJ1-5, with no clear D. The germline V and J ends were trimmed by 3 bases and 0 bases, with 6 bases remaining between them. This CDR3 has 14 residues. Germline V lookup: CDR1 MDHEN, CDR2 SYDVKM. The chain's CDR3 is CASSFSVSNQPQHF. The CDR3 DNA reads as TGTGCCAGCAGTTTCTCTGTTAGCAATCAGCCCCAGCATTTT.

The chain couples TRBV30 to TRBJ2-1; 7 nucleotides match TRBD1. The CDR3 has 14 residues. The germline V gene has CDR1 GTSNPN and CDR2 SVGIG (reference sequence). V was pared by 3 bases and J by 3 bases, with 5 bases of the junction left unmatched. The CDR3 coding sequence is TGTGCCTGGAGCCGACAGGGCTACTACAATGAGCAGTTCTTC. It translates to CAWSRQGYYNEQFF.

The chain is built from TRBV6-1 and TRBJ2-2, with 9 positions matching TRBD2. V lost 8 bases, J lost 0 bases, and 4 bases stayed unmatched. The CDR3 is 15 residues long. Germline values: CDR1 MNHNS, CDR2 SASEGT. For the CDR3, the DNA is TGTGCCAGCCGTCGACTAGCGGCGAACACCGGGGAGCTGTTTTTT. It is translated as CASRRLAANTGELFF.